This T cell receptor beta chain was retrieved from a study of regulatory T cells in long-lasting Graves disease. Time point reported: newly diagnosed GD, antithyroid drugs for less than 3 months. PBMC RNA was the source of the TCR library. The CDR3 contains 14 residues. From germline, CDR1 is GTSNPN and CDR2 SVGIG (reference sequence). Relying on iRepertoire HTBI primers and Arm-PCR of CDR3 regions, the team built TCR beta libraries. TCRdb fed the multiplex PCR reads into MiXCR, producing one record per CDR3 protein. The table records around 450,000 distinct CDR3 sequences, around 16% of them present only once. About this clonotype itself: This may stem from a read error, because a much larger clone lies one nucleotide away.

A further study also used this sample, focusing on T cells in Graves' hyperthyroidism and ophthalmopathy.

The V gene is TRBV30, the J gene TRBJ2-1; D is undetermined. The receptor's source is a man in his forties or fifties with Graves disease. The specimen comprised peripheral blood mononuclear cells (PBMCs), sampled at new diagnosis, from a patient treated with antithyroid drugs. The chain's CDR3 is CAWSVGGFYNEQLF. The CDR3 DNA follows: TGTGCCTGGAGTGTAGGTGGTTTCTACAATGAGCAGCTCTTC.